This TCR beta chain appears in the sequencing data of a study of immune characterization of retroperitoneal liposarcoma. The CDR3 contains 13 residues. TCRdb used MiXCR to reprocess the PCR reads, holding one entry per CDR3 protein. Here the sample spans some 9,600 distinct CDR3 sequences, around a quarter being singletons. In its sample, this clonotype ranks as medium-sized (0.01 to 0.1%). Sequencing was performed on blood. The TCR was taken from a male donor with retroperitoneal liposarcoma. This chain links TRBV12-3 or TRBV12-4 with TRBJ2-1; D is undetermined. The J call may be in error: the DNA end matches TRBJ2-7 better. CDR3 residues: CASSLGGPGEQYF. The CDR3, as DNA: TGTGCCAGCAGTTTAGGAGGCCCGGGCGAGCAGTACTTC.